The 11 T cell receptor beta chains below were found in one sample sequenced in a study of PD-1 blockade in classical Hodgkin lymphoma. Libraries were prepared by immunoSEQ multiplex PCR; TCRdb keeps only in-frame clonotypes and omits some of them. The table includes about 46,000 clones, roughly 80% detected once. Stated time point: cycle 4 day 1 (C4D1), after 6 weeks of nivolumab. No patient escaped relapse after autologous stem cell transplantation, and brentuximab vedotin exposure varied. The starting material was peripheral blood mononuclear cells (PBMCs), obtained before the fourth cycle of nivolumab. The receptors were gathered from a human donor with classical Hodgkin lymphoma.

The chain employs TRBV5-1 and TRBJ1-1, with D maybe TRBD1 (6 bases). V was cut by 3 bases and J by 1 base, with 7 bases left in between. The CDR3 has 13 amino acids. Germline assignment: CDR1 SGHRS and CDR2 YFSETQ. This CDR3 is CASSSGQNTEAFF. The CDR3 bases are TGCGCCAGCAGCTCGGGACAGAACACTGAAGCTTTCTTT. The full variable domain, in which reference TRBV5-1 and TRBJ1-1 provide the parts outside the CDR3, is KAGVTQTPRYLIKTRGQQVTLSCSPISGHRSVSWYQQTPGQGLQFLFEYFSETQRNKGNFPGRFSGRQFSNSRSEMNVSTLELGDSALYLCASSSGQNTEAFFGQGTRLTVV.

This sequence joins TRBV5-1 and TRBJ1-1; D ambiguous. CDR3 length equals 13 residues. CDR1 is SGHRS, CDR2 YFSETQ, per germline. The germline V and J ends were trimmed by 4 bases and 0 bases, with 7 bases remaining between them. The CDR3 nucleotides read TGCGCCAGCAGCGCGACGGTGAACACTGAAGCTTTCTTT. This codes for CASSATVNTEAFF.

The rearrangement links TRBV7-3 to TRBJ1-1; D uncertain. Germline CDR1 reads SGHTA; CDR2 reads FQGTGA. V dropped 3 bases and J dropped 4 bases, with 12 bases sitting between them. There are 14 residues in the CDR3. Written as DNA, the CDR3 is TGTGCCAGCAGCTTGGACCTCGGGAGCACTGAAGCTTTCTTT. Translating gives CASSLDLGSTEAFF.

The V call is TRBV4-2, the J call TRBJ1-2; 9 bases are a match to TRBD1. Per germline, CDR1 LGHNA and CDR2 YNFKEQ. The junction had 11 bases not matched to a gene; V was cut back by 0 bases and J by 6 bases. This CDR3 is built from 17 residues. This CDR3 is CASSQEGATGGRDGYTF. DNA for the CDR3: TGTGCCAGCAGCCAAGAAGGGGCGACAGGGGGTAGGGATGGCTACACCTTC.

In this sample, this clone turned up a few times. The chain carries TRBV29-1 and TRBJ1-4; D perhaps matches TRBD1 (5 bases). The CDR3 contains 12 residues. Trimming pared 6 bases from V and 0 bases from J, leaving 5 bases between. Germline V gene sequence: CDR1 SQVTM, CDR2 ANQGSEA. The DNA for the CDR3 is TGCAGCGTACAGGCAACTAATGAAAAACTGTTTTTT. It specifies CSVQATNEKLFF.

The chain couples TRBV5-1 to TRBJ2-3, with D maybe TRBD1 (5 bases). Deletions cut 4 bases from V and 10 bases from J, with 13 bases between. The germline CDR1 and CDR2 sequences are SGHRS and YFSETQ. The CDR3 runs 12 residues. The CDR3 region has the DNA TGCGCCAGCAGCGTTACCAGGGTCCCGCAGTATTTT. This gives the protein CASSVTRVPQYF.

The chain employs TRBV2 and TRBJ2-7; D ambiguous. The CDR3 has 14 amino acids. Trimming stripped 4 bases from V and 6 bases from J, with 16 bases between. Germline CDR1 reads SNHLY; CDR2 reads FYNNEI. The chain's CDR3 is CASSGSRTSGEQYF. Here the CDR3 DNA reads TGTGCCAGCAGTGGGTCGCGGACCTCGGGCGAGCAGTACTTC.

This chain connects TRBV28 to TRBJ2-1, with D perhaps assigned TRBD1 or TRBD2 (5 bases each). The V and J ends lost 1 base and 6 bases respectively, with 19 bases between them. The CDR3 is 17 residues long. The germline CDR1 and CDR2 sequences are MDHEN and SYDVKM. The CDR3 protein is CASSLSMGPWVINEQFF. The DNA for the CDR3 is TGTGCCAGCAGTTTATCCATGGGACCGTGGGTGATCAATGAGCAGTTCTTC.

This rearrangement joins TRBV27 to TRBJ2-1; D may correspond to TRBD1 or TRBD2 (5 bases each). The V and J ends lost 3 bases and 0 bases respectively, with 9 bases between them. There are 15 residues in the CDR3. Germline-derived CDR1 and CDR2 are MNHEY and SMNVEV (reference sequence). The CDR3 loop reads CASSFRGVSYNEQFF. CDR3 DNA sequence: TGTGCCAGCAGTTTTAGAGGGGTCTCCTACAATGAGCAGTTCTTC.

The gene calls are TRBV7-3 and TRBJ2-3; D may match TRBD1 or TRBD2 (5 bases each). This CDR3 contains 13 residues. V was trimmed by 5 bases and J by 2 bases, leaving 8 bases between them. Germline V gene lookup returns CDR1 SGHTA and CDR2 FQGTGA. The CDR3 DNA is TGTGCCAGCAGCCCCGGGGCCACAGATACGCAGTATTTT. It encodes CASSPGATDTQYF.

The CDR3 reads CASSVAGRDQETQYF. CDR3 sequence (DNA): TGTGCCAGCAGCGTAGCCGGGAGGGACCAAGAGACCCAGTACTTC. V is TRBV9 and J is TRBJ2-5, with 8 bases aligning to TRBD2. The CDR3 spans 15 residues. V lost 0 bases, J lost 0 bases, and 1 base stayed unmatched. Germline CDR1 SGDLS, CDR2 YYNGEE.